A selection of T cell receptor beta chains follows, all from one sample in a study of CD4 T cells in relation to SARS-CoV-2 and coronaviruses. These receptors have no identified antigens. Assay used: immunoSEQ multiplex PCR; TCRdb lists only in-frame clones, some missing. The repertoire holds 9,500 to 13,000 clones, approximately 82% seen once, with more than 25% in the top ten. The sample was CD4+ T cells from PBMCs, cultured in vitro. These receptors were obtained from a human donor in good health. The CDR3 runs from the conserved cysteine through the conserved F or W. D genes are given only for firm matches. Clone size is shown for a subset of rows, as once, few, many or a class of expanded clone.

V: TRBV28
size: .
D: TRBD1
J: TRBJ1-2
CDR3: CASSLSPGQGPDRTYGYTF
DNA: TGTGCCAGCAGTCTCTCCCCGGGACAGGGCCCAGACCGAACCTATGGCTACACCTTC

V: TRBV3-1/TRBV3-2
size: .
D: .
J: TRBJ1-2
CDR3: CASTAVGNYGYTF
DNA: TGTGCCAGCACGGCCGTCGGAAACTATGGCTACACCTTC

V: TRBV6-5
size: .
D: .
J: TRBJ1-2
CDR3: CASSPGGRSLIIYTF
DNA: TGTGCCAGCAGTCCGGGCGGTCGGAGCCTGATCATCTACACCTTC

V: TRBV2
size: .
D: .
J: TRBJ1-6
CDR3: CASTGDRSPLHF
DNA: TGTGCCAGCACGGGGGATCGTTCACCCCTCCACTTT

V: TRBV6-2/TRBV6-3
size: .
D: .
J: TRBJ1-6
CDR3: CASSWNSPLHF
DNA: TGTGCCAGCAGCTGGAATTCACCCCTCCACTTT

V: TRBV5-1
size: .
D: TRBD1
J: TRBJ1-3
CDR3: CASSSRSQGASGNTIYF
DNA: TGCGCCAGCAGCTCGCGATCGCAGGGGGCATCGGGAAACACCATATATTTT

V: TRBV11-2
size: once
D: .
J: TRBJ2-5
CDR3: CASSSLQGKLGTQYF
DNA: TGTGCCAGCAGCTCGCTTCAGGGGAAGTTAGGGACCCAGTACTTC

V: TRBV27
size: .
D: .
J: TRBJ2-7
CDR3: CASSLVGSPHEQYF
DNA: TGTGCCAGCAGTTTGGTCGGGAGCCCCCACGAGCAGTACTTC

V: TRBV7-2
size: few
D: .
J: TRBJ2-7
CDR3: CASREGVRREQYF
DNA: TGTGCCAGCAGAGAGGGGGTACGACGCGAGCAGTACTTC

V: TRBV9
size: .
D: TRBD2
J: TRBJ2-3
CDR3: CASNPLGTSVDTQYF
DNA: TGTGCCAGCAACCCGCTGGGGACTAGCGTAGATACGCAGTATTTT

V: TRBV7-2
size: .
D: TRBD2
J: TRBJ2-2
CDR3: CASSLQAGGLTGELFF
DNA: TGTGCCAGCAGCTTACAAGCGGGGGGGCTCACCGGGGAGCTGTTTTTT

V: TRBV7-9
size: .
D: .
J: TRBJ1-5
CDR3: CASRERQTSNQPQHF
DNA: TGTGCCAGCAGAGAAAGACAGACGAGCAATCAGCCCCAGCATTTT

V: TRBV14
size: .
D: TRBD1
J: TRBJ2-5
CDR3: CASSQGATGWETQYF
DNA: TGTGCCAGCAGCCAAGGGGCGACAGGGTGGGAGACCCAGTACTTC

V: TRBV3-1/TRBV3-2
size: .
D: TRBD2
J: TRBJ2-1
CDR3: CASSQDLGLAGGEQFF
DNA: TGTGCCAGCAGCCAAGATCTCGGACTAGCGGGTGGTGAGCAGTTCTTC

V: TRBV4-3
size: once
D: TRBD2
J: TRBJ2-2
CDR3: CASSQSGTSGGGELFF
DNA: TGCGCCAGCAGCCAATCGGGGACTAGCGGGGGAGGGGAGCTGTTTTTT

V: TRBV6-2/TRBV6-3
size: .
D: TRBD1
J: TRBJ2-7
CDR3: CASSYQGQGLYEQYF
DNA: TGTGCCAGCAGTTACCAAGGACAGGGCCTCTACGAGCAGTACTTC

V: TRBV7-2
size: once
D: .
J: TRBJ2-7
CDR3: CASGGQPGDEQYF
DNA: TGTGCCAGCGGGGGACAACCGGGGGACGAGCAGTACTTC

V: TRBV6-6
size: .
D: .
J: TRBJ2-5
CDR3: CASIPRVGGQETQYF
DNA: TGTGCCAGCATACCCCGGGTGGGAGGCCAGGAGACCCAGTACTTC

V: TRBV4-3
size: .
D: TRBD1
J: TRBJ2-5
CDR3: CASSQDLGTGGETQYF
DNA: TGCGCCAGCAGCCAAGATCTCGGGACAGGGGGCGAGACCCAGTACTTC

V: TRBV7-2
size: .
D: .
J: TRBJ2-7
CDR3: CASSFEPGRNSKQYF
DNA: TGTGCCAGCAGCTTTGAACCGGGACGGAATTCCAAGCAGTACTTC

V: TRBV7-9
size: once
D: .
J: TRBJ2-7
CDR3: CASSLDGGYEQYF
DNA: TGTGCCAGCAGCTTGGACGGGGGCTACGAGCAGTACTTC

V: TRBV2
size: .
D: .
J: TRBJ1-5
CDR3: CASSGNTGFGNQPQHF
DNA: TGTGCCAGCAGTGGAAATACAGGGTTTGGCAATCAGCCCCAGCATTTT

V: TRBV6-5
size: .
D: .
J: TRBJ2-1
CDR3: CASSFGTRADEQFF
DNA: TGTGCCAGCAGTTTCGGGACCAGAGCTGATGAGCAGTTCTTC

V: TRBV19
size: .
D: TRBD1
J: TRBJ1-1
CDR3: CASSIARDRVLAFF
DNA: TGTGCCAGTAGTATCGCCCGGGACAGGGTTTTGGCTTTCTTT

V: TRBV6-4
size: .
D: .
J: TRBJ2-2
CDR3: CASSDRGGRGTGELFF
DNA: TGTGCCAGCAGTGACAGGGGGGGTCGCGGCACCGGGGAGCTGTTTTTT

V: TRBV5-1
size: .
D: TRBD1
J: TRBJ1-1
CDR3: CASSMTGIMNTEAFF
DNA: TGCGCCAGCAGCATGACAGGGATCATGAACACTGAAGCTTTCTTT

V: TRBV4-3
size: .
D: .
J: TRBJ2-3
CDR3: CASSQSGADTQYF
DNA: TGCGCCAGCAGCCAATCGGGGGCAGATACGCAGTATTTT

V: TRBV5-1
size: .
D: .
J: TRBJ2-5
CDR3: CASSLAGTSHETQYF
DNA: TGCGCCAGCAGCTTGGCCGGGACCTCACATGAGACCCAGTACTTC

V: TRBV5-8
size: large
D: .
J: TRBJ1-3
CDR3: CASSITGNTIYF
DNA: TGTGCCAGCAGCATCACTGGAAACACCATATATTTT

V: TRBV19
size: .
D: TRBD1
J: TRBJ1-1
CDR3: CATRDRGINTEAFF
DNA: TGTGCCACTCGGGACAGGGGGATTAACACTGAAGCTTTCTTT

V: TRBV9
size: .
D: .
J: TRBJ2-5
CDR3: CASSVGPQETQYF
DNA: TGTGCCAGCAGCGTAGGGCCGCAAGAGACCCAGTACTTC

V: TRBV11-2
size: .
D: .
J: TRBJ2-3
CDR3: CASSLAGATQYF
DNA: TGTGCCAGCAGCTTAGCGGGGGCAACGCAGTATTTT